This T cell receptor beta chain was captured in a study of OX40 agonist ivuxolimab in advanced cancers. Across the whole study: Patients were dosed with the agonistic anti-OX40 (CD134) antibody ivuxolimab. Study results and limitations: Near-lowest levels of clonal expansion characterized partial responders at 0.1-3.0 mg/kg. The authors also found low normalized T-cell clonal expansion in some nonresponders.

Points on this clone: Its antigen is not known.

Data came from immunoSEQ multiplex PCR; TCRdb stores just in-frame clones and leaves some out. Of tens of thousands of clones listed, around 89% are singletons. Germline CDR1 is SGHVS and CDR2 is FQNEAQ. J was trimmed by 4 bases and V by 5 bases; bases with no gene match: 6. This CDR3 has 15 residues. Prior autoimmune disease or systemic immunosuppression barred patients. The source of this sequence is an adult with an advanced solid tumor such as melanoma, head and neck, liver or kidney cancer. This chain connects TRBV7-8 to TRBJ2-5, with 11 bases aligning to TRBD2. The source was CD4+ or CD8+ T cells sorted from blood, collected in a trial of the OX40 agonist ivuxolimab. The CDR3 loop reads CASSPTGTSGETQYF. The CDR3 nucleotides are TGTGCCAGCAGCCCGACCGGGACTAGCGGAGAGACCCAGTACTTC.